These 21 T cell receptor beta chains were sequenced from one sample in a study of type 1 regulatory T cells. No cognate antigen is known for these TCRs. TCRdb passed the reads through MiXCR, listing each CDR3 protein once. The sample has over 55,000 distinct CDR3 sequences, 45% to 50% seen once; the top ten hold more than 2%. The sample was cultured non-Tr1 T cells, either the whole culture or a sorted T cell fraction (not recorded which). These receptors came from a human donor in good health.

The chain is built from TRBV20-1 and TRBJ2-1; a possible D gene is TRBD1 (6 bases). The germline V gene encodes CDR1 DFQATT and CDR2 SNEGSKA (reference sequence). The CDR3 has 11 amino acids. Trimming left V 8 bases short and J 6 bases short, with 11 bases between. The CDR3 nucleotides read TGCAGTACGACAGGAAGCAATGAGCAGTTCTTC. Protein: CSTTGSNEQFF.

V is TRBV12-3 or TRBV12-4 and J is TRBJ1-2; no clear D gene. V was shortened by 6 bases and J by 5 bases, with 13 bases between the two germline ends. This CDR3 is 13 amino acids long. The CDR3 loop is CASSRTTNYGYTF. The DNA of the CDR3 is TGTGCCAGCAGCCGGACTACGAATTATGGCTACACCTTC.

This clonotype was seen more than once but under ten times. This rearrangement joins TRBV6-5 to TRBJ2-1; D gene ambiguous. Germline V gene data show CDR1 as MNHEY and CDR2 as SVGAGI. The CDR3 is made up of 15 amino acids. With 0 bases removed from V and 0 bases from J, the gap between germline ends came to 6 bases. The CDR3 DNA follows: TGTGCCAGCAGTTACTCGGGCAGCTCCTACAATGAGCAGTTCTTC. It codes for CASSYSGSSYNEQFF.

The rearrangement links TRBV6-5 to TRBJ1-1; 7 bases are a match to TRBD1. The CDR3 length is 13 residues. Trimming cost V 0 bases and J 10 bases; bases outside gene matches: 5. The germline V gene encodes CDR1 MNHEY and CDR2 SVGAGI. CDR3 nucleotides: TGTGCCAGCAGTTACTCGAAGGGGGCGGGAGCTTTCTTT. Residues: CASSYSKGAGAFF.

In its sample, this clonotype is medium-sized (0.01 to 0.1%). The chain uses TRBV12-3 or TRBV12-4 and TRBJ2-3; TRBD2 is a possible D gene (6 bases). Trimming removed 7 bases from V and 1 base from J, with 15 bases in between. The CDR3 sequence is 15 residues long. The CDR3 bases are TGTGCCAGCACCCCCTTCGAGCGGGGCACAGATACGCAGTATTTT. This sequence encodes CASTPFERGTDTQYF.

The rearrangement links TRBV6-1 to TRBJ2-5; 11 nucleotides agree with TRBD1. Germline CDR1 MNHNS, CDR2 SASEGT. With V trimmed by 5 bases and J by 5 bases, 7 bases remained unmatched. This CDR3 has 15 amino acids. In DNA form, the CDR3 reads TGTGCCAGCAGTCCGGGACAGGGGGATTTGGAGACCCAGTACTTC. This sequence encodes CASSPGQGDLETQYF.

V usage is TRBV4-2 and J usage is TRBJ1-6, with no clear D. Deletions cut 0 bases from V and 6 bases from J, with 18 bases between. CDR1 LGHNA and CDR2 YNFKEQ come from the germline V gene. The CDR3 consists of 18 residues. The CDR3: CASSQDQAAARVNSPLHF. Written as DNA, the CDR3 is TGTGCCAGCAGCCAAGATCAGGCAGCGGCAAGGGTTAATTCACCCCTCCACTTT.

The sample holds a few counts of this clonotype. The rearrangement joins TRBV7-2 to TRBJ2-3; D call uncertain. The V gene lost 3 bases and the J gene lost 0 bases, with 7 bases spanning the gap. The CDR3 sequence is 14 residues long. Germline V gene sequence: CDR1 SGHTA, CDR2 FQGNSA. The CDR3 nucleotides read TGTGCCAGCAGCTTGGGTACAAGCACAGATACGCAGTATTTT. Its protein is CASSLGTSTDTQYF. The whole variable domain, remainder taken from reference TRBV7-2 and TRBJ2-3, is GAGVSQSPSNKVTEKGKDVELRCDPISGHTALYWYRQSLGQGLEFLIYFQGNSAPDKSGLPSDRFSAERTGGSVSTLTIQRTQQEDSAVYLCASSLGTSTDTQYFGPGTRLTVL.

The chain employs TRBV15 and TRBJ1-2; unclear D gene. Germline V gives CDR1 LNHNV, CDR2 YYDKDF (reference sequence). The CDR3 is 14 residues long. Trimming took off 4 bases at V and 4 bases at J, with 13 bases between the two ends. The CDR3 coding sequence is TGTGCCACCAGCACCGGTCGCACCTTCTATGGCTACACCTTC. It specifies CATSTGRTFYGYTF.

This clonotype was seen a handful of times. The chain combines TRBV7-9 with TRBJ1-2; D not resolved. CDR1 SEHNR and CDR2 FQNEAQ come from the germline V gene (reference sequence). CDR3 length: 14 amino acids. Trimming left V 0 bases short and J 4 bases short, with 9 bases between. The CDR3: CASSLALQVYGYTF. In DNA form, the CDR3 reads TGTGCCAGCAGCTTAGCTCTGCAGGTCTATGGCTACACCTTC.

This clonotype was seen a few times. This chain links TRBV27 with TRBJ1-1, with TRBD1 as a possible D gene (6 bases). The CDR3 runs 16 residues. V shed 8 bases and J shed 3 bases, with 22 bases lying between them. The germline V gene has CDR1 MNHEY and CDR2 SMNVEV (reference sequence). The CDR3 DNA follows: TGTGCCAGCGGAAAACAGGGAGGGGGGGTGTACACTGAAGCTTTCTTT. Protein product: CASGKQGGGVYTEAFF.

This clonotype has a handful of counts. This chain connects TRBV28 to TRBJ2-7, with 13 bases fitting TRBD2. V trimming: 3 bases; J trimming: 3 bases; junction bases outside the gene matches: 5. CDR1 is MDHEN, CDR2 SYDVKM, per germline. This CDR3 is built from 16 residues. The CDR3 DNA follows: TGTGCCAGCAGTTTGCGGGGGACTAGCGGGGACTACGAGCAGTACTTC. It translates to CASSLRGTSGDYEQYF.

The chain has TRBV18 and TRBJ1-4; no definite D call. Germline-derived CDR1 and CDR2 are KGHSH and LQKENI. The CDR3 is 18 residues long. The ends were cut back, 5 bases at V and 0 bases at J, with 19 bases in the middle. The CDR3 sequence is CASSASTLTGSTNEKLFF. The CDR3 coding sequence is TGTGCCAGCTCAGCGTCAACCTTAACGGGTTCAACTAATGAAAAACTGTTTTTT.

The rearrangement uses TRBV5-4 and TRBJ2-7; 7 bases are a match to TRBD2. Unmatched junction bases numbered 13, after V lost 4 bases and J lost 3 bases. The germline gives CDR1 SGHNT, CDR2 YYREEE (reference sequence). The CDR3 spans 16 residues. The CDR3 sequence is CASSPGGLTGGYEQYF. The CDR3, as DNA: TGTGCCAGCAGCCCCGGCGGACTAACGGGGGGCTACGAGCAGTACTTC.

This clonotype is a singleton in its sample. V and J are TRBV12-3 or TRBV12-4 and TRBJ1-5, with 7 bases aligning to TRBD1. J lost 7 bases, V lost 7 bases, and 10 bases had no gene match. CDR3 size: 14 residues. The CDR3 sequence: CASTRDRVDQPQHF. CDR3 coding DNA: TGTGCCAGCACCAGGGACAGAGTGGACCAGCCCCAGCATTTT.

This rearrangement joins TRBV7-2 to TRBJ1-4; D possibly corresponds to TRBD1 (5 bases). This CDR3 comprises 14 residues. Germline CDR1 reads SGHTA; CDR2 reads FQGNSA. V was shortened by 5 bases and J by 7 bases, with 14 bases between the two germline ends. The CDR3 is CASSQGPGSEKLFF. In DNA form, the CDR3 reads TGTGCCAGCAGCCAGGGCCCCGGGAGTGAAAAACTGTTTTTT.

The CDR3 coding sequence is TGCAGTGCTAGCAAGGGGGGGGGCTATGGCTACACCTTC. Amino acid sequence: CSASKGGGYGYTF. This chain joins TRBV20-1 and TRBJ1-2, with D tentatively TRBD1 (6 bases). The CDR3 spans 13 residues. V was trimmed by 3 bases and J by 4 bases, leaving 12 bases between them. The germline V gene encodes CDR1 DFQATT and CDR2 SNEGSKA (reference sequence).

This clonotype appeared a few times. This chain uses TRBV24-1 with TRBJ2-5; no clear D. The CDR3 runs 13 residues. The ends were cut back, 3 bases at V and 5 bases at J, with 9 bases in the middle. Germline V lookup: CDR1 KGHDR, CDR2 SFDVKD. The CDR3 region is CATSDMLGETQYF. CDR3 in DNA: TGTGCCACCAGTGATATGTTGGGGGAGACCCAGTACTTC.

V usage is TRBV19 and J usage is TRBJ1-2, with a tentative D call TRBD1 (5 bases). The CDR3 contains 14 residues. Trimming cost V 2 bases and J 4 bases, with 11 bases left between them. Germline assignment: CDR1 LNHDA and CDR2 SQIVND (reference sequence). The CDR3 region has the DNA TGTGCCAGTAGTATATCAGCAGGGCTCTATGGCTACACCTTC. This codes for CASSISAGLYGYTF.

This chain links TRBV9 with TRBJ1-2, with D tentatively TRBD1 (5 bases). CDR1 SGDLS and CDR2 YYNGEE come from the germline V gene. V lost 6 bases and J lost 5, with 11 bases in between. The CDR3 spans 12 residues. Written as DNA, the CDR3 is TGTGCCAGCACCGGGGACGGGTATGGCTACACCTTC. This translates into CASTGDGYGYTF.

The V and J genes are TRBV4-1 and TRBJ2-2; the D gene is possibly TRBD1 (6 bases). The germline V and J ends were trimmed by 3 bases and 1 base, with 24 bases remaining between them. This CDR3 contains 20 residues. From germline, CDR1 is MGHRA and CDR2 YSYEKL. CDR3 amino acids: CASSHPSLGQKGGNTGELFF. The CDR3 region has the DNA TGCGCCAGCAGCCACCCCAGTCTTGGGCAGAAAGGGGGGAACACCGGGGAGCTGTTTTTT.